This TCR beta chain derives from a study of blood T cell repertoires in COVID-19. Overall study context: Spain, Italy and the United States supplied samples that represented acute and convalescent COVID-19. PBMCs, B-cell-depleted T cells, or T cells were the source of the cDNA or gDNA that made up the material.

Trimming stripped 6 bases from V and 4 bases from J, with 12 bases between. Per germline, CDR1 KGHSH and CDR2 LQKENI. The CDR3 totals 13 residues. How the authors handled the data: Researchers report that nucleated cell counts were estimated from reference gene primer amplification. Produced via immunoSEQ multiplex PCR; TCRdb's table is partial and in-frame only. The V and J calls and clone size come from that table; D and trimming were worked out from the DNA. The table shows 110,000 to 150,000 clones, with approximately 90% occurring only once. The sequencing sample was made of peripheral blood. The chain carries TRBV18 and TRBJ1-1, with D uncertain. The clonotype was recovered from a woman of 80 years or more with acute or convalescent COVID-19. The CDR3 here is CASSTSVGTEAFF. The CDR3 DNA reads as TGTGCCAGCTCGACTTCAGTGGGCACTGAAGCTTTCTTT.